This TCR beta chain was recorded in a study of early T cells in non-severe SARS-CoV-2 infection. Unique molecular identifier tags were affixed to discrete cDNA molecules. Via MiXCR, TCRdb re-called the 5' RACE reads, giving one row per CDR3 protein. The data show roughly 83,000 distinct CDR3 sequences, about 12% seen once. General observations from the study: Matching against VDJdb likely underestimated virus-specific expansions, favoring anti-spike CD8.

This clonotype was counted many times. Its cognate antigen is unknown. Germline CDR1 and CDR2: SGHNT and YYREEE (reference sequence). The CDR3 is 16 residues long. The V gene lost 2 bases and the J gene lost 5 bases, with 19 bases spanning the gap. Sample: whole blood, taken at baseline. This TCR was sampled from an adult who was a healthcare worker with PCR-confirmed SARS-CoV-2 infection or an uninfected control (not recorded which). The genes are TRBV5-4 and TRBJ2-5; tentatively, D is TRBD1 or TRBD2 (6 bases each). The chain's CDR3 is CASSFEGGRSRETQYF. The CDR3 DNA sequence: TGTGCCAGCAGCTTCGAGGGGGGCCGGTCCCGGGAGACCCAGTACTTC.